This T cell receptor (beta chain) emerged from a study of siplizumab effects on memory and regulatory T cells. The CDR3 loop spans 15 amino acids. From germline, CDR1 is SGHAT and CDR2 FQNNGV. Trimming removed 6 bases from V and 3 bases from J; junction bases left unmatched: 5. Sequencing was performed with immunoSEQ multiplex PCR; in TCRdb, only in-frame clones are kept and a portion is missing. The table includes about 72,000 clones, about 90% detected once. Sample: CD8+ T cells sorted from blood. The sequence was obtained from a human donor in good health. The genes are TRBV11-2 and TRBJ1-5; 10 bases align to TRBD1. CDR3 coding DNA: TGTGCCAGCAGATCCGGGACAGGGGCCAATCAGCCCCAGCATTTT. It yields the protein CASRSGTGANQPQHF.